A single sample is the source of the 21 T cell receptor beta chains below, sequenced in a study of CD8 T cells in ankylosing spondylitis. MiXCR was run by TCRdb on the 5' RACE reads, yielding one entry per CDR3 protein. The sample yields 100,000 to 150,000 distinct CDR3 sequences, about an eighth seen once. Sequences were obtained from blood, either unsorted or a sorted T cell fraction (not recorded which). These receptor sequences come from a female donor with ankylosing spondylitis or in good health (not recorded which).

This clonotype was recorded many times. The chain combines TRBV12-3 or TRBV12-4 with TRBJ2-1, with 7 bases aligning to TRBD1. The J segment lost 4 bases and the V segment lost 5 bases, leaving 5 bases of the junction unmatched. This CDR3 comprises 14 residues. The CDR3 bases are TGTGCCAGCAGTCCCGGGACAGCATACAATGAGCAGTTCTTC. As protein: CASSPGTAYNEQFF.

The V call is TRBV7-2, the J call TRBJ1-5; D is ambiguous. V was shortened by 4 bases and J by 6 bases, with 16 bases between the two germline ends. CDR1 and CDR2 from the germline V gene are SGHTA and FQGNSA. This CDR3 region has 15 residues. The CDR3 DNA sequence: TGTGCCAGCAGCTGGCGGGCCGCGGGAGGTCAGCCCCAGCATTTT. This sequence encodes CASSWRAAGGQPQHF.

As regards this clonotype: This clone may be a read error of a much larger clone one base away. The V gene is TRBV20-1, the J gene TRBJ2-5, with D hard to call. The V gene's germline CDR1 is DFQATT and CDR2 SNEGSKA (reference sequence). The CDR3 is 15 residues long. The CDR3 DNA reads as TGCTGTGCCCCGCAGGTGGGATACCAACGAGAGACCCAGTACTTC. As protein: CCAPQVGYQRETQYF.

The chain has TRBV29-1 and TRBJ2-1; TRBD1 might be the D (5 bases). V lost 0 bases, J lost 6 bases, and 9 bases lay in between. The germline gives CDR1 SQVTM, CDR2 ANQGSEA. This CDR3 is built from 13 residues. The DNA for the CDR3 is TGCAGCGTTGAAGATCGGCAGGGCAATGAGCAGTTCTTC. Protein sequence: CSVEDRQGNEQFF.

J is TRBJ2-1 and V is TRBV4-1; 8 bases fit TRBD2. Germline-derived CDR1 and CDR2 are MGHRA and YSYEKL. This CDR3 contains 15 residues. V gave up 8 bases and J gave up 7 bases; unmatched junction bases: 13. DNA for the CDR3: TGCGCCAGCGCCTGGCCGGGAGGGCCGGTTAATGAGCAGTTCTTC. Protein: CASAWPGGPVNEQFF.

There are many counts of this clonotype. The CDR3 protein is CSVEGEHREQYF. CDR3 DNA sequence: TGCAGCGTTGAAGGGGAGCATCGCGAGCAGTACTTC. The chain recombines TRBV29-1 with TRBJ2-7, with D perhaps TRBD2 (5 bases). CDR3 length: 12 amino acids. Germline values: CDR1 SQVTM, CDR2 ANQGSEA. V dropped 1 base and J dropped 6 bases, with 10 bases sitting between them.

In the case of this clonotype: A single base separates this from a much larger clone, so it may be a read error. The rearrangement uses TRBV5-1 and TRBJ2-3; no clear D. Germline CDR1 SGHRS, CDR2 YFSETQ. The CDR3 contains 16 residues. The CDR3 protein is CVSSTDGRVFTDTQYF. In DNA, the CDR3 is TGCGTCAGCAGCACGGATGGACGCGTCTTCACAGATACGCAGTATTTT.

This clonotype appeared a few times. J is TRBJ1-6 and V is TRBV6-5; D remains unclear. CDR1 and CDR2 from the germline V gene are MNHEY and SVGAGI. V was pared by 0 bases and J by 0 bases, with 12 bases between. CDR3 length: 18 residues. The CDR3 here is CASSYSLLGTSYNSPLHF. The CDR3 nucleotides are TGTGCCAGCAGTTACTCGTTACTCGGAACCTCCTATAATTCACCCCTCCACTTT.

This clonotype was observed many times. The chain couples TRBV3-1 to TRBJ2-2, with 8 bases identical to TRBD2. CDR3 length: 16 residues. CDR1 is LGHDT, CDR2 YNNKEL, per germline (reference sequence). The V gene end was trimmed by 3 bases and the J gene end by 6 bases; junction bases not matched to a gene: 9. CDR3 in DNA: TGTGCCAGCAGCCAGGACCTTGGACTAGCAGCCGGGGAGCTGTTTTTT. It encodes CASSQDLGLAAGELFF.

This clonotype was found many times. The chain is built from TRBV29-1 and TRBJ1-2; D is ambiguous. The CDR3 length is 13 residues. Germline V lookup: CDR1 SQVTM, CDR2 ANQGSEA. V was cut by 6 bases and J by 2 bases, with 13 bases left in between. CDR3 sequence (DNA): TGCAGCGTACATTCCCGCAGGAACTATGGCTACACCTTC. It codes for CSVHSRRNYGYTF.

This clonotype was counted many times. The V and J genes are TRBV12-3 or TRBV12-4 and TRBJ1-1; D is unresolved. V was pared by 6 bases and J by 0 bases, with 8 bases between. This CDR3 region has 13 residues. The CDR3 region has the DNA TGTGCCAGCAGGCCCCTCCTGAACACTGAAGCTTTCTTT. It specifies CASRPLLNTEAFF.

In its sample, this clonotype was seen many times. This sequence joins TRBV18 and TRBJ1-4; 7 bases line up with TRBD1. The CDR3 covers 15 residues. Germline V CDR1 and CDR2: KGHSH, LQKENI. Unmatched junction bases numbered 9, after V lost 3 bases and J lost 8 bases. Here the CDR3 reads CASSPSSGQQEKLFF. CDR3 nucleotide sequence: TGTGCCAGCTCACCCTCCTCGGGACAGCAAGAAAAACTGTTTTTT.

The sample holds many counts of this clonotype. This rearrangement joins TRBV7-2 to TRBJ1-5; 8 bases are shared with TRBD1. This CDR3 region has 15 residues. Losses at the gene ends were 2 bases for V and 4 bases for J; bases not matched to a gene: 4. The germline CDR1 and CDR2 sequences are SGHTA and FQGNSA. The DNA of the CDR3 is TGTGCCAGCAGCTTAATTGGACAGGGAAATCAGCCCCAGCATTTT. It is translated as CASSLIGQGNQPQHF.

The chain combines TRBV19 with TRBJ1-5; D is undetermined. Germline CDR1 reads LNHDA; CDR2 reads SQIVND (reference sequence). The V gene lost 5 bases and the J gene lost 9 bases, with 11 bases spanning the gap. CDR3 length: 12 amino acids. Here the CDR3 reads CASSFLSGPQHF. DNA of the CDR3: TGTGCCAGTAGTTTCCTGAGCGGGCCCCAGCATTTT.

This clonotype was observed many times. This rearrangement joins TRBV20-1 to TRBJ2-1; 7 bases fit TRBD2. Trimming cost V 3 bases and J 3 bases; bases outside gene matches: 5. Germline values: CDR1 DFQATT, CDR2 SNEGSKA (reference sequence). The CDR3 is 14 amino acids. In nucleotides, the CDR3 is TGCAGTGCTAGCCGGGACTACTACTACAATGAGCAGTTCTTC. Translating gives CSASRDYYYNEQFF.

This clonotype was found a few times. V usage is TRBV5-1 and J usage is TRBJ2-5; TRBD2 matches 8 bases. Trimming cost V 5 bases and J 0 bases; bases outside gene matches: 6. The CDR3 contains 15 residues. Per the germline V gene, CDR1 is SGHRS and CDR2 is YFSETQ. The CDR3 sequence is CASRVGGGHQETQYF. The DNA of the CDR3 is TGCGCCAGCAGAGTTGGCGGGGGGCACCAAGAGACCCAGTACTTC.

The table lists this clonotype with many counts. The chain has TRBV24-1 and TRBJ2-1; no clear D. Germline V gene lookup returns CDR1 KGHDR and CDR2 SFDVKD. The ends were cut back, 1 base at V and 0 bases at J, with 9 bases in the middle. The CDR3 runs 16 residues. CDR3 in DNA: TGTGCCACCAGTGATTTTCCAGGAAGCTCCTACAATGAGCAGTTCTTC. Translated: CATSDFPGSSYNEQFF.

Ten or more counts support this clonotype. This chain connects TRBV18 to TRBJ2-1; D might be TRBD1 (6 bases). CDR1 and CDR2 (germline): KGHSH, LQKENI. This CDR3 comprises 13 residues. V lost 6 bases, J lost 9 bases, and 15 bases lay in between. The CDR3 loop reads CASSLQGSGEQFF. CDR3 nucleotides: TGTGCCAGCTCGCTTCAGGGGTCTGGTGAGCAGTTCTTC.

This clonotype was seen ten or more times. The genes are TRBV12-3 or TRBV12-4 and TRBJ1-5; D is undetermined. The CDR3 sequence is 13 residues long. Deletions cut 3 bases from V and 3 bases from J, with 6 bases between. The CDR3 here is CASSFNDNQPQHF. The CDR3, as DNA: TGTGCCAGCAGTTTTAACGACAATCAGCCCCAGCATTTT.

This clonotype was observed at least ten times. The chain uses TRBV11-2 and TRBJ2-2; TRBD1 matches at 8 bases. The CDR3 loop spans 16 amino acids. After removal of 5 bases from V and 2 bases from J, the junction contained 7 bases not matched to a gene. Germline V CDR1 and CDR2: SGHAT, FQNNGV. In DNA form, the CDR3 reads TGTGCCAGCAGCCAGGGACAGGTGATAAACACCGGGGAGCTGTTTTTT. It is translated as CASSQGQVINTGELFF.

This clonotype has at least ten counts. The chain employs TRBV10-3 and TRBJ1-5; the D gene is possibly TRBD1 (5 bases). V gave up 3 bases and J gave up 4 bases, with 16 bases separating them. Germline loops: CDR1 ENHRY, CDR2 SYGVKD. The CDR3 runs to 16 residues. The CDR3 sequence: CAISEGAGLRNQPQHF. CDR3 in DNA: TGTGCCATCAGTGAAGGGGCAGGGTTGCGGAATCAGCCCCAGCATTTT.